The rows below give T cell receptor beta chains drawn from one sample of a study of siplizumab effects on memory and regulatory T cells. Here immunoSEQ multiplex PCR was the method, and the copy in TCRdb shows in-frame clones only, minus some. The sample has about 26,000 clones, 70% to 85% seen once; the top ten hold 24%. Sequences were obtained from memory CD4+ T cells sorted from blood. The receptor set was obtained from a human donor in good health. CDR3s include the opening cysteine and the closing phenylalanine or tryptophan. A D gene is named only where the DNA matches it firmly. Only part of the rows carry a size: once, few, many, or a class if the clone is expanded.

D gene	V gene	clone size	J gene	CDR3 length	CDR3 DNA	CDR3 protein
-	TRBV30	-	TRBJ1-5	14	TGTGCCTGGAGGCTGGCAGGAAGTAATCAGCCCCAGCATTTT	CAWRLAGSNQPQHF
TRBD2	TRBV11-2	-	TRBJ2-2	18	TGTGCCAGCAGCTTATTCTTAGCTAGGACTAGTGTTACCGGGGAGCTGTTTTTT	CASSLFLARTSVTGELFF
-	TRBV28	-	TRBJ1-5	14	TGTGCCAGCACCGAAGGGGTCACCAGGCAGCCCCAGCATTTT	CASTEGVTRQPQHF
-	TRBV28	-	TRBJ2-7	14	TGTGCCAGCATCTTCTCGGGGGATCCCTACGAGCAGTACTTC	CASIFSGDPYEQYF
-	TRBV15	-	TRBJ2-1	15	TGTGCCACCAGCAGAGAGGGCGGAGTGGGGAATGAGCAGTTCTTC	CATSREGGVGNEQFF
-	TRBV19	-	TRBJ2-1	13	TGTGCCAGTAGTATACTCCCCAGAAATGAGCAGTTCTTC	CASSILPRNEQFF
-	TRBV6-1	-	TRBJ2-7	15	TGTGCCAGCAGTGAGGAGGACGCCAGCTCCTACGAGCAGTACTTC	CASSEEDASSYEQYF
-	TRBV18	-	TRBJ1-1	13	TGTGCCAGCTCACAGGCTACGAACACTGAAGCTTTCTTT	CASSQATNTEAFF
-	TRBV6-1	-	TRBJ1-5	15	TGTGCCAGCAGTCGACAGGATCCTAGCAATCAGCCCCAGCATTTT	CASSRQDPSNQPQHF
-	TRBV5-1	-	TRBJ2-3	16	TGCGCCAGCAGCTTCACGGTCCGCGGGAGCACAGATACGCAGTATTTT	CASSFTVRGSTDTQYF
TRBD1	TRBV4-2	-	TRBJ2-5	14	TGTGCCAGCAGCCCGGGACAGGGTAGGGAGACCCAGTACTTC	CASSPGQGRETQYF
TRBD2	TRBV2	-	TRBJ2-5	17	TGTGCCAGCAGGGAAGGACTAGCGGGAGGCCGGGAAGAGACCCAGTACTTC	CASREGLAGGREETQYF
TRBD1	TRBV5-6	-	TRBJ1-4	15	TGTGCCAGCAGCTTTTTAACAGGGGCTAATGAAAAACTGTTTTTT	CASSFLTGANEKLFF
TRBD1	TRBV28	-	TRBJ2-5	13	TGTGCCAGCAGTGAAACAGGGGGCACTCCCCCGTACTTC	CASSETGGTPPYF
-	TRBV6-6	-	TRBJ2-2	14	TGTGCCAGCACCAACAGGATAGACACCGGGGAGCTGTTTTTT	CASTNRIDTGELFF
TRBD2	TRBV6-1	-	TRBJ2-3	17	TGTGCCAGCAGTGAACCGAGGACTAGCGGGAGCACAGATACGCAGTATTTT	CASSEPRTSGSTDTQYF
TRBD1	TRBV7-8	-	TRBJ1-1	12	TGTGCCAGCAGCCCGACAGGGTTTGAAGCTTTCTTT	CASSPTGFEAFF
TRBD1	TRBV5-4	-	TRBJ2-7	15	TGTGCCAGCAGAGACAAACTGGGACAGGACTACGAGCAGTACTTC	CASRDKLGQDYEQYF
-	TRBV4-1	-	TRBJ1-1	16	TGCGCCAGCAGCCACCCAAGACAGGAGTTAAACACTGAAGCTTTCTTT	CASSHPRQELNTEAFF
TRBD2	TRBV29-1	-	TRBJ2-1	16	TGCAGCGCCATGGCTAGCGGGAGTCAGTCCTACAATGAGCAGTTCTTC	CSAMASGSQSYNEQFF
TRBD1	TRBV6-1	-	TRBJ1-1	14	TGTGCCAGCAGTGTCTCCCAGGGGGGCACTGAAGCTTTCTTT	CASSVSQGGTEAFF
TRBD2	TRBV11-1	-	TRBJ2-1	19	TGTGCCAGCAGCTTTTCGGGGACTAGCGGGTCTTACTCCTACAATGAGCAGTTCTTC	CASSFSGTSGSYSYNEQFF
TRBD2	TRBV2	-	TRBJ2-7	14	TGTGCCAGCAAGGTAGCGGGAGTGGGCTACGAGCAGTACTTC	CASKVAGVGYEQYF
TRBD2	TRBV15	-	TRBJ2-5	15	TGTGCCACCAGCATGCTAGCGGGAGGAAGAGAGACCCAGTACTTC	CATSMLAGGRETQYF
-	TRBV2	-	TRBJ2-5	14	TGTGCCAGCAGCCCCGACAGGAACCAAGAGACCCAGTACTTC	CASSPDRNQETQYF
TRBD2	TRBV7-2	once	TRBJ2-1	15	TGTGCCAGCAGCCCGGGACTAGCGGATTACAATGAGCAGTTCTTC	CASSPGLADYNEQFF
TRBD1	TRBV10-1	-	TRBJ1-1	14	TGCGCCAGCAGGGCGGGACAGGCGTCCACTGAAGCTTTCTTT	CASRAGQASTEAFF
-	TRBV29-1	-	TRBJ2-2	14	TGCAGCGTTGTTTGGGGGGCGAACACCGGGGAGCTGTTTTTT	CSVVWGANTGELFF
-	TRBV18	-	TRBJ1-2	16	TGTGCCAGCTCACCACCGCAGGGCAGGAACCTCTATGGCTACACCTTC	CASSPPQGRNLYGYTF
-	TRBV21-1	-	TRBJ2-7	13	TGTGCCAGCAGCAAAGTCGGGTGGCACGAGCAGTACTTC	CASSKVGWHEQYF
-	TRBV29-1	-	TRBJ1-5	13	TGCAGCGTTGATGAGGGGCGCGGGCAGCCCCAGCATTTT	CSVDEGRGQPQHF
TRBD1	TRBV6-5	few	TRBJ2-5	15	TGTGCCAGCAGTACCCGGACAGGGGAAGGAGAGACCCAGTACTTC	CASSTRTGEGETQYF
TRBD2	TRBV7-8	-	TRBJ2-1	14	TGTGCCAGCGCCCCGCGGGAGGGCCAAAATGAGCAGTTCTTC	CASAPREGQNEQFF
-	TRBV28	few	TRBJ2-3	17	TGTGCCAGCAGTTTAGATACAGGGGAGGTTTTCCACAATACGCAGTATTTT	CASSLDTGEVFHNTQYF
-	TRBV6-5	-	TRBJ2-2	14	TGTGCCAGCGTCCTAGGGGGTTTGGACGGGGAGCTGTTTTTT	CASVLGGLDGELFF
TRBD1	TRBV5-6	-	TRBJ2-7	14	TGTGCCAGCACCCAACAGGGGACCACCTACGAGCAGTACTTC	CASTQQGTTYEQYF
-	TRBV2	-	TRBJ1-2	13	TGTGCCAGCAGTGGCTCAGGAATCTATGGCTACACCTTC	CASSGSGIYGYTF
-	TRBV19	-	TRBJ2-7	13	TGTGCCAGTAGTCAGTACTTCCCCTACGAGCAGTACTTC	CASSQYFPYEQYF
TRBD1	TRBV6-1	once	TRBJ2-1	15	TGTGCCAGTACCTGGGACAGGGAATCCTACAATGAGCAGTTCTTC	CASTWDRESYNEQFF
-	TRBV19	once	TRBJ1-5	14	TGTGCCAGTAGTATGGGGGAGGGGCGCGAGCCCCAGCATTTT	CASSMGEGREPQHF
-	TRBV7-9	-	TRBJ2-2	14	TGTGCCAGCAGCTTAGATGGATACACCGGGGAGCTGTTTTTT	CASSLDGYTGELFF
TRBD2	TRBV5-1	-	TRBJ2-1	20	TGCGCCAGCAGCCCCACTACATGGACTAGCGGGCCGTCCTCCTACAATGAGCAGTTCTTC	CASSPTTWTSGPSSYNEQFF
-	TRBV29-1	-	TRBJ1-2	13	TGCAGCGTTGAAGATCGGTCCAAGTATGGCTACACCTTC	CSVEDRSKYGYTF
-	TRBV28	-	TRBJ2-5	15	TGTGCCAGCAGTTTTTCGGTTACCCTTCAAGAGACCCAGTACTTC	CASSFSVTLQETQYF
TRBD2	TRBV30	-	TRBJ2-2	13	TGTGCCTACCGGACTAGCGGGAGCGGGGAGCTGTTTTTT	CAYRTSGSGELFF
TRBD1	TRBV18	-	TRBJ1-4	15	TGTGCCAGCTCACTTGACAGGGTTGCTAATGAAAAACTGTTTTTT	CASSLDRVANEKLFF
TRBD1	TRBV28	few	TRBJ1-1	14	TGTGCCAGCAGTTTTCAGGGGGCGAACACTGAAGCTTTCTTT	CASSFQGANTEAFF
TRBD2	TRBV29-1	once	TRBJ2-7	14	TGCAGCGTTACCAACCCGGGGGGCTCCTACGAGCAGTACTTC	CSVTNPGGSYEQYF
TRBD2	TRBV7-3	few	TRBJ2-1	14	TGTGCCAGCAGCTTTGCGGGAGCTAACAATGAGCAGTTCTTC	CASSFAGANNEQFF
TRBD2	TRBV11-3	-	TRBJ2-1	15	TGTGCCAGCAGCCCCGGACTAGCGGGATACAATGAGCAGTTCTTC	CASSPGLAGYNEQFF
-	TRBV7-9	-	TRBJ1-1	12	TGTGCCAGCAGCTTAGTGGTCACTGAAGCTTTCTTT	CASSLVVTEAFF
-	TRBV6-1	-	TRBJ1-2	17	TGTGCCAGCAGTGAAAGTCTTTCCGGGGGTCAGTTCTATGGCTACACCTTC	CASSESLSGGQFYGYTF
-	TRBV7-8	-	TRBJ1-5	16	TGTGCCAGCAGCTTACGCGACAGCGGGGTCAATCAGCCCCAGCATTTT	CASSLRDSGVNQPQHF
-	TRBV29-1	-	TRBJ1-3	11	TGCAGCGCCTTTATTGGAAACACCATATATTTT	CSAFIGNTIYF